Only a few counts were recorded for the clone carrying this T cell receptor (beta chain). Its cognate antigen is unknown. The PCR made use of 60 Vbeta and 13 Jbeta primers. Using immunoSEQ multiplex PCR, the repertoire was profiled, and TCRdb retains in-frame clones only, with some absent. The sample shows 120,000 or so clones, 74% of them seen only once. This sample is drawn from a study of cytomegalovirus exposure and HLA in healthy donors. Germline values: CDR1 SGHNT, CDR2 YYREEE (reference sequence). The CDR3 has 16 residues. J lost 0 bases, V lost 2 bases, and 5 bases had no gene match. Study-wide points: V- and J-gene trimming in TCR beta was tied to a missense DCLRE1C variant by an analysis performed later. Researchers had no immune exposure information except CMV serostatus available.

The J gene is TRBJ1-3, the V gene TRBV5-4; TRBD1 matches 7 bases. The sequence came from a woman in her fifties or sixties in good health and CMV-seropositive. The sequencing sample was made of PBMCs. The CDR3 loop reads CASSLPGQRSGNTIYF. In DNA form, the CDR3 reads TGTGCCAGCAGCTTACCGGGACAGCGCTCTGGAAACACCATATATTTT.